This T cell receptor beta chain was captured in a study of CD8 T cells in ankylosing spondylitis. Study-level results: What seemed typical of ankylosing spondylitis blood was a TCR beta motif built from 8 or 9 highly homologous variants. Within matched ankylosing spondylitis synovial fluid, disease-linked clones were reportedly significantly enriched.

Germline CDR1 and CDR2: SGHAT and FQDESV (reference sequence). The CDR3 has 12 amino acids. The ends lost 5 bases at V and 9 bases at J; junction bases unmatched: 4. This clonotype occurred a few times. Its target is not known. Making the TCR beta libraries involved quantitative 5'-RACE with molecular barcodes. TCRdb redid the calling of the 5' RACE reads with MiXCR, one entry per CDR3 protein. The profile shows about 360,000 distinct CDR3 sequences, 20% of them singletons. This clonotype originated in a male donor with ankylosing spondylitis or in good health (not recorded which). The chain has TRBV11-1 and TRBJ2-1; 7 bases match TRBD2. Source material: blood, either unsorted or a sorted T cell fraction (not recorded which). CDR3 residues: CASSQTGGEQFF. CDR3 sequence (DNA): TGTGCCAGCAGCCAAACGGGGGGTGAGCAGTTCTTC.